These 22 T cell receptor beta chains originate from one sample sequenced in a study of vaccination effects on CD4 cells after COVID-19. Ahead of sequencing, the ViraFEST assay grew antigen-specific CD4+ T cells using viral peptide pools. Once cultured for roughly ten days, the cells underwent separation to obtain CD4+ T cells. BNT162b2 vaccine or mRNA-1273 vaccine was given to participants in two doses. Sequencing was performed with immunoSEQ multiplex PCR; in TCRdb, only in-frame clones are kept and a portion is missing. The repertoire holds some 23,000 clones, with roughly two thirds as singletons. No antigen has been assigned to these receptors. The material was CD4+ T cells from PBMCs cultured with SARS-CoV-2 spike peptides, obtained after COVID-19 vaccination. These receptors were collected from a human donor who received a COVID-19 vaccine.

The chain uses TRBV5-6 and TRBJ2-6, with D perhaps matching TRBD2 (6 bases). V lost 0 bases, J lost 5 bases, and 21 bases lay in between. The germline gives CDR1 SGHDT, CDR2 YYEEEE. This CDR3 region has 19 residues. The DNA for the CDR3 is TGTGCCAGCAGCTTGGCCGTGGAGGGCCGAGGGTCTCGGGCCAACGTCCTGACTTTC. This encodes CASSLAVEGRGSRANVLTF.

CDR3 bases: TGTGCCAGCAGTTACTCTCCCCAGAACTATGGCTACACCTTC. It specifies CASSYSPQNYGYTF. This rearrangement joins TRBV6-5 to TRBJ1-2; D remains unclear. Germline-derived CDR1 and CDR2 are MNHEY and SVGAGI. The CDR3 loop spans 14 amino acids. The V end was cut by 0 bases, the J end by 2 bases, with 7 bases between.

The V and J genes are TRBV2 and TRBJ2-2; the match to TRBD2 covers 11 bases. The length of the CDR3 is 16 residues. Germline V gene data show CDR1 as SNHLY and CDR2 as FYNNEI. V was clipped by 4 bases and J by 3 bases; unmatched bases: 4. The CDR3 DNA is TGTGCCAGCAGTGCACTAGCGGGAGAGGACACCGGGGAGCTGTTTTTT. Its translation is CASSALAGEDTGELFF.

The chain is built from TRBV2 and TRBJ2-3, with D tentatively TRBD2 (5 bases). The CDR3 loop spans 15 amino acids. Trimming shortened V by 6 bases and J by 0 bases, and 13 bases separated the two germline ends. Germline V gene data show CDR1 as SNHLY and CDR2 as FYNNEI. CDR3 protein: CASRMTGGSTDTQYF. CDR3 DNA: TGTGCCAGCAGGATGACTGGCGGGAGCACAGATACGCAGTATTTT.

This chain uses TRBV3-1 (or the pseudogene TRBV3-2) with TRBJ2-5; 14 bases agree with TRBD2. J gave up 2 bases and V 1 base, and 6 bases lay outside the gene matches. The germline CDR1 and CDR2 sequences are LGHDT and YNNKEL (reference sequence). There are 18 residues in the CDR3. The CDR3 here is CASSQVYGLAGGQETQYF. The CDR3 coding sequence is TGTGCCAGCAGCCAAGTATACGGACTAGCGGGGGGACAAGAGACCCAGTACTTC.

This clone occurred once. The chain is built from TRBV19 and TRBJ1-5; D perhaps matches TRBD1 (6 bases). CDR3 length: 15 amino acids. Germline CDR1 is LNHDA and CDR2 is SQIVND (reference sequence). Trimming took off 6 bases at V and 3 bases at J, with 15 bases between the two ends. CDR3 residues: CASRPIGDNNQPQHF. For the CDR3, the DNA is TGTGCCAGTAGGCCCATTGGGGACAACAATCAGCCCCAGCATTTT.

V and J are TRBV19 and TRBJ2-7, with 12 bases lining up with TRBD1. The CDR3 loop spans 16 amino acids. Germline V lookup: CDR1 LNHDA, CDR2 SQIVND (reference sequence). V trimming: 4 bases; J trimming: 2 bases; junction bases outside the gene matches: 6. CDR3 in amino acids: CASSTGTGGAPYEQYF. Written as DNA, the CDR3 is TGTGCCAGTAGTACTGGGACAGGGGGCGCCCCCTACGAGCAGTACTTC.

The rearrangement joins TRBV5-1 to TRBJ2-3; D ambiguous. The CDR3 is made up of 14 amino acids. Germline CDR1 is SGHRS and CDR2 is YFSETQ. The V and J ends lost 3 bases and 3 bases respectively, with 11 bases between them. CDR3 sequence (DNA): TGCGCCAGCAGCTCTACCGTAGGAACAGATACGCAGTATTTT. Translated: CASSSTVGTDTQYF.

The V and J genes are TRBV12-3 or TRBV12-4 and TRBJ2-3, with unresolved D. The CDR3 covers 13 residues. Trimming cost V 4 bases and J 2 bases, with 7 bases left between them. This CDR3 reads CASSSQTTDTQYF. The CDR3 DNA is TGTGCCAGCAGTTCCCAGACCACAGATACGCAGTATTTT.

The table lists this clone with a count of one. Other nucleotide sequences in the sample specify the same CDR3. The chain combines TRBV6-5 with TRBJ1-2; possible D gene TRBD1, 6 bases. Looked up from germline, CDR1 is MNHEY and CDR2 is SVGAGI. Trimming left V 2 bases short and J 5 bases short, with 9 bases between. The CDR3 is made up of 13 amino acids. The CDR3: CASSYDRSYGYTF. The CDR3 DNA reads TGTGCCAGCAGTTACGACAGGAGTTATGGCTACACCTTC.

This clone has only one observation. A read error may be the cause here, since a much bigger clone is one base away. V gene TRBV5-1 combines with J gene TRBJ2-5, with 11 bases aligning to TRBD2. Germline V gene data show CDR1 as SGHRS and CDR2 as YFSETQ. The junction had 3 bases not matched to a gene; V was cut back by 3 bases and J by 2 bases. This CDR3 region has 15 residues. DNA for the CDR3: TGCGCCAGCAGCTCGACTAGCGGGGTACAAGAGACCCAGTACTTC. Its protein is CASSSTSGVQETQYF.

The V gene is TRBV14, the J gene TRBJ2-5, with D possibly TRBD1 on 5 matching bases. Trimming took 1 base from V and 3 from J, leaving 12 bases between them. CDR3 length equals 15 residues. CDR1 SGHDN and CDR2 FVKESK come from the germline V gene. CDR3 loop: CASSQVRTPKETQYF. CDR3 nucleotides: TGTGCCAGCAGCCAAGTGAGGACACCGAAAGAGACCCAGTACTTC.

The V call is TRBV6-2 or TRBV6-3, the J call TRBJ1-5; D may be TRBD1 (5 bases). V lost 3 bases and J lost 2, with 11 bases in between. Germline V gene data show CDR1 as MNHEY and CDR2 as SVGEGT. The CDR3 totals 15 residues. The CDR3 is CASSYETDGNQPQHF. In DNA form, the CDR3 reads TGTGCCAGCAGTTATGAGACAGACGGCAATCAGCCCCAGCATTTT.

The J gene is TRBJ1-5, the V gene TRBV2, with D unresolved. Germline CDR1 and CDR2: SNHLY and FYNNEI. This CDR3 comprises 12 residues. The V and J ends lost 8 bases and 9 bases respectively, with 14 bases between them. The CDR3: CASGPDIGPQHF. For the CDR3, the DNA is TGTGCCAGCGGGCCAGACATAGGGCCCCAGCATTTT.

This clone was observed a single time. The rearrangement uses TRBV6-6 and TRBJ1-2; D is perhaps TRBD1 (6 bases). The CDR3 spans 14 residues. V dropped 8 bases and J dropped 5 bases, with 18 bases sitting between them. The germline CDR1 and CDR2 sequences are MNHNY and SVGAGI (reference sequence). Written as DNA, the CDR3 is TGTGCCAGCTGGGGGGGCGCGTCTGATTATGGCTACACCTTC. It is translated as CASWGGASDYGYTF.

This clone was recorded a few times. The CDR3 reads CASSSIPTETGELFF. The CDR3 bases are TGTGCCAGCAGCTCGATACCGACAGAAACCGGGGAGCTGTTTTTT. V is TRBV11-2 and J is TRBJ2-2, with TRBD1 as a possible D gene (5 bases). Germline V gene sequence: CDR1 SGHAT, CDR2 FQNNGV. The CDR3 extends over 15 amino acids. V was pared by 4 bases and J by 5 bases, with 14 bases between.

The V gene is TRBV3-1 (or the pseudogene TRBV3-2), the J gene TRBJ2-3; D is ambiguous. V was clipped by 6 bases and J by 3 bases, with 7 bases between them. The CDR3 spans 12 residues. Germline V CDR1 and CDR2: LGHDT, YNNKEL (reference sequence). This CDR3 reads CASSLSTDTQYF. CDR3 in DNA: TGTGCCAGCAGTCTGAGTACAGATACGCAGTATTTT.

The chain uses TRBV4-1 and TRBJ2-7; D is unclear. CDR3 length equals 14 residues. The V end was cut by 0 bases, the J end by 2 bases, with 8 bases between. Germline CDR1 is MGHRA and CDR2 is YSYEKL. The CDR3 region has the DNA TGCGCCAGCAGCCAAGACCCCACCACCTACGAGCAGTACTTC. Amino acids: CASSQDPTTYEQYF.

CDR3 DNA: TGCGCCAGCAGAGGAGGACTAGCGGGAGTTTACGAGCAGTACTTC. Translation: CASRGGLAGVYEQYF. The chain recombines TRBV10-2 with TRBJ2-7; 13 bases fit TRBD2. V lost 6 bases, J lost 4 bases, and 6 bases stayed unmatched. CDR1 is WSHSY, CDR2 SAAADI, per germline. CDR3 length equals 15 residues.

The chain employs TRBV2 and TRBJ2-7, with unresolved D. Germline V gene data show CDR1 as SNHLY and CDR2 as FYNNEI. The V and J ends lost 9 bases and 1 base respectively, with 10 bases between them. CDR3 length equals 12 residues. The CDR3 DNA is TGTGCCAGTTCCACTCATTCCTACGAGCAGTACTTC. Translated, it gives CASSTHSYEQYF.

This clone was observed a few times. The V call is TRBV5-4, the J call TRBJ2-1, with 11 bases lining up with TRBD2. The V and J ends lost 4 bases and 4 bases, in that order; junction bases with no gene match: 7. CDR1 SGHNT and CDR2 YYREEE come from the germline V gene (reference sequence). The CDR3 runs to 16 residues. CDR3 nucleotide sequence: TGTGCCAGCAGCGTCGTAGCGGGAGGGATTTACAATGAGCAGTTCTTC. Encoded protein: CASSVVAGGIYNEQFF.

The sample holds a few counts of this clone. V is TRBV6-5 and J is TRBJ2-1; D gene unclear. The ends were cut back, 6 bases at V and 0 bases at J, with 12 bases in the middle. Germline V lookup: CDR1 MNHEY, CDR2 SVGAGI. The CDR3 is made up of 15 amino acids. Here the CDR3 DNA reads TGTGCCAGCAGATTAGATAGGAGCTCCTACAATGAGCAGTTCTTC. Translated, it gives CASRLDRSSYNEQFF.